This passage covers 17 T cell receptor beta chains from one sample sequenced in a study of blood T cell repertoires in COVID-19. Only in-frame clones appear in the TCRdb table, and some are missing; sequencing was by immunoSEQ multiplex PCR. The sample lists 65,000 to 75,000 clones, nearly 90% seen once, with around 4.9% in the top ten. Sequencing was done on a sample of peripheral blood. The receptors were gathered from a woman in her forties or fifties with active COVID-19.

The chain links TRBV19 to TRBJ1-2; tentative D call: TRBD1 (6 bases). Germline CDR1 and CDR2: LNHDA and SQIVND (reference sequence). The CDR3 is 13 residues long. V shed 10 bases and J shed 3 bases, with 15 bases lying between them. The CDR3 here is CATKARGDYGYTF. The CDR3 bases are TGTGCCACGAAAGCCAGGGGCGACTATGGCTACACCTTC.

This clone was counted a single time. This chain connects TRBV30 to TRBJ2-1, with 9 bases identical to TRBD1. Germline lookup yields CDR1 GTSNPN and CDR2 SVGIG (reference sequence). J was trimmed by 5 bases and V by 0 bases; bases with no gene match: 5. The CDR3 is 15 residues long. The DNA for the CDR3 is TGTGCCTGGAGTGTAACAGGGGGCAAGAACAATGAGCAGTTCTTC. Protein product: CAWSVTGGKNNEQFF.

CDR3 DNA sequence: TGTGCCACCAGTGATCGGACTAGCGGTCCTTACAATGAGCAGTTCTTC. Its protein product is CATSDRTSGPYNEQFF. The chain recombines TRBV24-1 with TRBJ2-1; TRBD2 matches at 10 bases. V lost 3 bases, J lost 4 bases, and 5 bases stayed unmatched. Looked up from germline, CDR1 is KGHDR and CDR2 is SFDVKD. There are 16 residues in the CDR3.

The V gene is TRBV28, the J gene TRBJ2-2; 14 positions agree with TRBD2. This CDR3 has 17 residues. The trim removed 6 bases at V and 5 bases at J, leaving 8 bases unmatched. Germline V CDR1 and CDR2: MDHEN, SYDVKM. This CDR3 reads CASSLRGTSGRTGELFF. CDR3 DNA: TGTGCCAGCAGCCTTAGGGGGACTAGCGGGAGAACCGGGGAGCTGTTTTTT.

The rearrangement joins TRBV6-2 or TRBV6-3 to TRBJ2-7; possible D gene TRBD2, 6 bases. The V gene's germline CDR1 is MNHEY and CDR2 SVGEGT. The CDR3 runs 12 residues. The ends were cut back, 3 bases at V and 7 bases at J, with 10 bases in the middle. The CDR3 spells CASSYSGLEQYF. The CDR3 DNA reads as TGTGCCAGCAGTTATAGCGGCCTAGAGCAGTACTTC.

This chain joins TRBV2 and TRBJ2-3; no definite D call. Germline V gene data show CDR1 as SNHLY and CDR2 as FYNNEI. The CDR3 sequence is 15 residues long. Trimming cost V 3 bases and J 1 base, with 11 bases left between them. This CDR3 reads CASSESAGGTDTQYF. The DNA of the CDR3 is TGTGCCAGCAGTGAGAGCGCCGGCGGCACAGATACGCAGTATTTT.

This chain connects TRBV15 to TRBJ1-1; D might be TRBD1 (6 bases). Per the germline V gene, CDR1 is LNHNV and CDR2 is YYDKDF (reference sequence). CDR3 length: 14 amino acids. The V end was cut by 5 bases, the J end by 10 bases, with 20 bases between. As DNA, the CDR3 is TGTGCCACCAGCGACCTATTACAGGGAACAATAGCTTTCTTT. Translation gives CATSDLLQGTIAFF.

The chain recombines TRBV5-1 with TRBJ2-7; 8 positions agree with TRBD2. Germline-derived CDR1 and CDR2 are SGHRS and YFSETQ. CDR3 size: 15 residues. The ends lost 2 bases at V and 1 base at J; junction bases unmatched: 5. The CDR3 DNA is TGCGCCAGCAGCTTTTTAGGCGGGGGGTCCTACGAGCAGTACTTC. Translating gives CASSFLGGGSYEQYF.

Turning to this clone: Other DNA sequences in the same sample also yield this CDR3. V usage is TRBV7-3 and J usage is TRBJ1-1; 10 bases fit TRBD1. There are 13 residues in the CDR3. The V segment lost 5 bases and the J segment 8 bases; nucleotides outside the gene matches: 5. From germline, CDR1 is SGHTA and CDR2 FQGTGA. The CDR3 region is CASSPGTGAEAFF. CDR3 sequence (DNA): TGTGCCAGCAGCCCAGGGACAGGGGCCGAAGCTTTCTTT.

The rearrangement uses TRBV7-8 and TRBJ2-5; D gene ambiguous. V was clipped by 2 bases and J by 5 bases, with 9 bases between them. Germline assignment: CDR1 SGHVS and CDR2 FQNEAQ. This CDR3 spans 13 amino acids. The CDR3 region has the DNA TGTGCCAGCAGCTTATCTTGGCGGGAGACCCAGTACTTC. Encoded protein: CASSLSWRETQYF.

The J gene is TRBJ1-2, the V gene TRBV30; the D gene is possibly TRBD1 (5 bases). Trimming left V 4 bases short and J 6 bases short, with 12 bases between. The CDR3 loop spans 12 amino acids. Per germline, CDR1 GTSNPN and CDR2 SVGIG (reference sequence). CDR3 nucleotides: TGTGCCTGGAACTCTGGAGGGGATGGCTACACCTTC. It encodes CAWNSGGDGYTF.

This clone came up once. This sequence joins TRBV9 and TRBJ2-2; 11 bases are shared with TRBD2. The CDR3 runs to 16 residues. Germline assignment: CDR1 SGDLS and CDR2 YYNGEE. The V gene end was trimmed by 0 bases and the J gene end by 10 bases; junction bases not matched to a gene: 8. CDR3 in DNA: TGTGCCAGCAGCGTAGCGACTAGCGGGACGGGGAAGGAGCTGTTTTTT. Its translation is CASSVATSGTGKELFF.

V gene TRBV11-2 combines with J gene TRBJ2-7, with 10 bases matching TRBD1. The CDR3 is 14 residues long. Losses at the gene ends were 5 bases for V and 2 bases for J; bases not matched to a gene: 3. Looked up from germline, CDR1 is SGHAT and CDR2 is FQNNGV. The CDR3 DNA sequence: TGTGCCAGCAGCCCGGGACAGGGGCCCTACGAGCAGTACTTC. Its translation: CASSPGQGPYEQYF. Using reference TRBV11-2 and TRBJ2-7 for the parts outside the CDR3, the full variable domain is EAGVAQSPRYKIIEKRQSVAFWCNPISGHATLYWYQQILGQGPKLLIQFQNNGVVDDSQLPKDRFSAERLKGVDSTLKIQPAKLEDSAVYLCASSPGQGPYEQYFGPGTRLTVT.

This clone was seen a single time. The CDR3 is CAISGDRGGSYGYTF. CDR3 nucleotides: TGTGCCATCAGTGGTGACAGGGGAGGGTCCTATGGCTACACCTTC. The chain has TRBV10-3 and TRBJ1-2; 8 bases are a match to TRBD1. Trimming removed 4 bases from V and 4 bases from J; junction bases left unmatched: 8. The CDR3 is 15 residues long. Looked up from germline, CDR1 is ENHRY and CDR2 is SYGVKD.

The V and J genes are TRBV5-1 and TRBJ2-7, with 11 bases aligning to TRBD1. The CDR3 extends over 15 amino acids. Germline trimming cut 1 base from V and 4 bases from J; bases unmatched to any gene: 4. The germline CDR1 and CDR2 sequences are SGHRS and YFSETQ. The DNA for the CDR3 is TGCGCCAGCAGCTTGACGGACAGGGGGCCATACGAGCAGTACTTC. Its translation is CASSLTDRGPYEQYF.

This chain connects TRBV7-9 to TRBJ2-3, with TRBD2 matching over 12 bases. Germline values: CDR1 SEHNR, CDR2 FQNEAQ (reference sequence). The CDR3 runs to 16 residues. V lost 5 bases to trimming and J lost 5 bases; unmatched junction nucleotides: 8. The CDR3 region is CASSPLAGGPQDTQYF. Here the CDR3 DNA reads TGTGCCAGCAGCCCCCTAGCGGGAGGGCCTCAAGATACGCAGTATTTT.

The genes are TRBV5-1 and TRBJ2-3; possibly TRBD2 for D (6 bases). CDR1 and CDR2 from the germline V gene are SGHRS and YFSETQ. V was pared by 3 bases and J by 6 bases, with 17 bases between. The CDR3 loop spans 15 amino acids. CDR3 bases: TGCGCCAGCAGCTATCGTGGGGGGAACGAGGATACGCAGTATTTT. It translates to CASSYRGGNEDTQYF.